The 18 T cell receptor beta chains given below trace back to one sample, sequenced in a study of OX40 agonist ivuxolimab in advanced cancers. Clones were sequenced by immunoSEQ multiplex PCR, and TCRdb holds only the in-frame ones, with some missing. Among around 140,000 clones listed, more than 85% were seen once. Sequencing used CD4+ or CD8+ T cells sorted from blood, obtained in a trial of the OX40 agonist ivuxolimab. The receptors were sampled from an adult with an advanced solid tumor such as melanoma, head and neck, liver or kidney cancer.

The chain has TRBV11-2 and TRBJ2-1; 11 nucleotides agree with TRBD2. This CDR3 spans 17 amino acids. Germline V gene sequence: CDR1 SGHAT, CDR2 FQNNGV. Unmatched junction bases numbered 7, after V lost 2 bases and J lost 4 bases. The CDR3: CASSLWSSGGVYNEQFF. The CDR3 region has the DNA TGTGCCAGCAGCTTATGGAGTAGCGGGGGGGTGTACAATGAGCAGTTCTTC.

The chain employs TRBV7-8 and TRBJ2-1; D gene unclear. Germline V gives CDR1 SGHVS, CDR2 FQNEAQ. V was pared by 3 bases and J by 3 bases, with 15 bases between. This CDR3 is 16 amino acids long. Here the CDR3 reads CASSFVRSRLYNEQFF. CDR3 DNA: TGTGCCAGCAGCTTCGTTAGGTCCCGACTCTACAATGAGCAGTTCTTC.

V is TRBV10-3 and J is TRBJ1-5; no firm D call. Trimming left V 0 bases short and J 0 bases short, with 3 bases between. CDR3 length: 14 residues. Per the germline V gene, CDR1 is ENHRY and CDR2 is SYGVKD. The CDR3 nucleotides read TGTGCCATCAGTGAGTCAGCTAGCAATCAGCCCCAGCATTTT. Its translation: CAISESASNQPQHF.

This sequence joins TRBV10-2 and TRBJ1-1; maybe TRBD1 (5 bases). Germline V lookup: CDR1 WSHSY, CDR2 SAAADI. V lost 7 bases and J 1 base, leaving 22 bases between the germline ends. This CDR3 region has 17 residues. CDR3 in amino acids: CASNSRQSLERNTEAFF. The CDR3 DNA is TGCGCCAGCAATAGCCGACAGTCTTTGGAGCGGAACACTGAAGCTTTCTTT.

V is TRBV27 and J is TRBJ1-1; the D is unclear. V was pared by 2 bases and J by 0 bases, with 4 bases between. CDR1 is MNHEY and CDR2 is SMNVEV in the germline V gene (reference sequence). CDR3 length equals 13 residues. The CDR3 nucleotides are TGTGCCAGCAGTTTAATTGTGAACACTGAAGCTTTCTTT. It is translated as CASSLIVNTEAFF.

The V gene is TRBV4-3, the J gene TRBJ2-1; TRBD2 aligns across 16 bases. J lost 4 bases, V lost 3 bases, and 3 bases had no gene match. From germline, CDR1 is LGHNA and CDR2 YSLEER. This CDR3 contains 17 residues. The CDR3 loop reads CASSQGTSGGGYNEQFF. CDR3 DNA: TGCGCCAGCAGCCAGGGGACTAGCGGGGGGGGATACAATGAGCAGTTCTTC.

V gene TRBV15 combines with J gene TRBJ2-7; 9 bases match TRBD2. Unmatched junction bases numbered 9, after V lost 3 bases and J lost 6 bases. Germline V lookup: CDR1 LNHNV, CDR2 YYDKDF (reference sequence). This CDR3 has 15 residues. CDR3 DNA: TGTGCCACCAGCAGGGATCTTGGCGGGAGGGTCGAGCAGTACTTC. It specifies CATSRDLGGRVEQYF.

Here the CDR3 DNA reads TGTGCCAGCAGCCAAGACAGGAACAATGAGCAGTTCTTC. Amino acid sequence: CASSQDRNNEQFF. V gene TRBV5-6 combines with J gene TRBJ2-1; the D gene is possibly TRBD1 (6 bases). Trimming cost V 4 bases and J 5 bases, with 10 bases left between them. CDR1 SGHDT and CDR2 YYEEEE come from the germline V gene. CDR3 size: 13 residues.

This chain joins TRBV4-1 and TRBJ1-1; D possibly corresponds to TRBD1 (5 bases). The CDR3 extends over 16 amino acids. The ends were cut back, 0 bases at V and 1 base at J, with 12 bases in the middle. Germline V CDR1 and CDR2: MGHRA, YSYEKL. Written as DNA, the CDR3 is TGCGCCAGCAGCCAAGAGCGGGGCCCCGCGAACACTGAAGCTTTCTTT. Encoded protein: CASSQERGPANTEAFF.

The J gene is TRBJ1-1, the V gene TRBV4-3, with no clear D. The CDR3 covers 15 residues. Trimming cost V 3 bases and J 2 bases, with 13 bases left between them. Per the germline V gene, CDR1 is LGHNA and CDR2 is YSLEER. The CDR3 DNA reads TGCGCCAGCAGCCAGGCGGGAACAGCCAACACTGAAGCTTTCTTT. Protein sequence: CASSQAGTANTEAFF.

The rearrangement joins TRBV4-1 to TRBJ2-4; D remains ambiguous. The V gene lost 0 bases and the J gene lost 1 base, with 10 bases spanning the gap. The CDR3 is 16 amino acids. The V gene's germline CDR1 is MGHRA and CDR2 YSYEKL. CDR3 coding DNA: TGCGCCAGCAGCCAAGAGGGTTCCGTGGCCAAAAACATTCAGTACTTC. Its translation: CASSQEGSVAKNIQYF.

A single count supports this clone. The rearrangement joins TRBV5-1 to TRBJ1-5, with a tentative D call TRBD1 (5 bases). The CDR3 length is 14 residues. Germline assignment: CDR1 SGHRS and CDR2 YFSETQ. Trimming stripped 3 bases from V and 6 bases from J, with 13 bases between. CDR3 residues: CASSSDQGIQPQHF. CDR3 nucleotide sequence: TGCGCCAGCAGCTCCGATCAGGGCATTCAGCCCCAGCATTTT.

The chain couples TRBV4-2 to TRBJ2-2; 7 bases map to TRBD2. After removal of 3 bases from V and 7 bases from J, the junction contained 8 bases not matched to a gene. The germline gives CDR1 LGHNA, CDR2 YNFKEQ. CDR3 size: 15 residues. The DNA for the CDR3 is TGTGCCAGCAGCCAGAGGCTAGCGGAGCACGGGGAGCTGTTTTTT. Amino acid sequence: CASSQRLAEHGELFF.

The chain uses TRBV4-2 and TRBJ2-5; 7 nucleotides line up with TRBD2. CDR1 LGHNA and CDR2 YNFKEQ come from the germline V gene. Unmatched junction bases numbered 6, after V lost 3 bases and J lost 2 bases. The CDR3 sequence is 15 residues long. CDR3 in amino acids: CASSQDGTTQETQYF. The CDR3 DNA reads TGTGCCAGCAGCCAGGACGGGACTACTCAAGAGACCCAGTACTTC.

The gene calls are TRBV27 and TRBJ2-7; no clear D gene. Trimming removed 3 bases at V and 2 bases at J, with 11 bases between. The CDR3 runs to 14 residues. Germline V gene lookup returns CDR1 MNHEY and CDR2 SMNVEV (reference sequence). This CDR3 reads CASSLDEKTYEQYF. In nucleotides, the CDR3 is TGTGCCAGCAGTTTGGACGAAAAAACCTACGAGCAGTACTTC.

The chain combines TRBV6-6 with TRBJ2-2, with TRBD1 matching over 7 bases. J lost 7 bases, V lost 6 bases, and 8 bases had no gene match. Germline CDR1 and CDR2: MNHNY and SVGAGI (reference sequence). The CDR3 loop spans 14 amino acids. DNA of the CDR3: TGTGCCAGCAGATCGACAGGGCGGGTCGGGGAGCTGTTTTTT. This gives the protein CASRSTGRVGELFF.

This chain links TRBV6-5 with TRBJ2-1; D uncertain. The CDR3 is 14 residues long. V lost 7 bases and J 3 bases, leaving 13 bases between the germline ends. CDR1 is MNHEY, CDR2 SVGAGI, per germline. This CDR3 reads CASTNPGNYNEQFF. Written as DNA, the CDR3 is TGTGCCAGCACCAACCCCGGAAACTACAATGAGCAGTTCTTC.

V usage is TRBV4-2 and J usage is TRBJ1-1; D remains ambiguous. Germline V gene lookup returns CDR1 LGHNA and CDR2 YNFKEQ. V lost 4 bases to trimming and J lost 8 bases, with 14 bases between them. The CDR3 is made up of 13 amino acids. DNA for the CDR3: TGTGCCAGCAGCCCAGGTGCGGCATGGGAAGCTTTCTTT. Translating it yields CASSPGAAWEAFF.